This TCR beta chain was sequenced during a study of T cell responses to AZD1222 COVID-19 vaccine. Study-wide points: Variant regions that are unmutated are reportedly the target of nearly half of spike-specific TCRs. Increases in Spike-specific TCR breadth and depth were seen after two AZD1222 doses. Donors in the cohort were predominantly white British and more often female, and clonal diversity was possibly underestimated. Baseline seropositivity occurred in only six AZD1222 recipients.

For this clone: Its antigen is unknown.

The V and J ends lost 3 bases and 7 bases respectively, with 10 bases between them. This CDR3 has 13 residues. The germline CDR1 and CDR2 sequences are SNHLY and FYNNEI. Sequenced by immunoSEQ multiplex PCR; TCRdb stores in-frame clones only, minus some. The profile covers more than 150,000 clones, with about nine tenths appearing a single time and roughly 6.9% taken by the ten largest. The TCR was taken from an adult who had recovered from COVID-19. The sample here was peripheral blood, taken after recovery from COVID-19. The gene calls are TRBV2 and TRBJ1-5, with D perhaps TRBD1 (5 bases). CDR3 sequence reads: CASSDRDTQPQHF. The CDR3, as DNA: TGTGCCAGCAGTGACAGGGATACACAGCCCCAGCATTTT.